This TCR beta chain was observed in a study of vaccination and CD4 T cells after COVID-19. Turning to the study itself: Cells were stimulated with overlapping spike peptide pools from SARS-CoV-2, HCoV-NL63, HCoV-OC43 and HCoV-229E.

V lost 4 bases, J lost 2 bases, and 16 bases lay in between. The CDR3 is 15 amino acids. From germline, CDR1 is SGHNT and CDR2 YYREEE (reference sequence). Indicated treatment: 10-day PBMC culture with coronavirus spike peptide pools or control peptides (ViraFEST assay). Only a few counts were recorded for this clonotype. Its antigen is unknown. Study outcomes and limitations: There was no significant change from 21 to 38 median reactive clonotypes.

Sequence data for DNA of cultured CD4+ T cells were generated by the Oncomine TCR Beta short-read assay. Once CD4+ T cells had been cultured, genomic DNA was extracted from them. TCRdb used MiXCR to reprocess the PCR reads, holding one entry per CDR3 protein. The top ten clones hold about 25% of a sample with under 20,000 distinct CDR3 sequences, about 40% of them seen once. The TCR was taken from a human donor who received a COVID-19 vaccine. Sequences were derived from CD4+ T cells from blood, cultured in vitro, sampled before SARS-CoV-2 vaccination. The chain has TRBV5-4 and TRBJ2-7; D assignment may be TRBD1 or TRBD2 (6 bases each). The CDR3 here is CASSTGTDRTYEQYF. The CDR3 bases are TGTGCCAGCAGCACAGGGACTGACCGGACCTACGAGCAGTACTTC.